This T cell receptor (beta chain) was sequenced during a study of cytomegalovirus exposure and HLA in healthy donors. Study-level results: Most TCR sequences were rare, but some public TCRs occurred in many donors. Associated with cytomegalovirus, according to the listing, were 150 to 200 TCR beta chains.

Germline assignment: CDR1 SGHRS and CDR2 YFSETQ. V was clipped by 2 bases and J by 0 bases; unmatched bases: 20. The CDR3 has 20 amino acids. A remark on this clone: The target antigen is unknown.

PCR was performed using 60 Vbeta and 13 Jbeta primers. Authors' data handling: Unique TCR beta chains totaled approximately 83 million in a later count, with roughly 11 million of them shared. Profiling relied on immunoSEQ multiplex PCR, and the TCRdb table lists in-frame clones only, not all of them. V, J and clone size are taken as reported in that table, and D and trimming were inferred from the DNA itself. The data contain 240,000 or so clones, about 81% of them singletons. This chain links TRBV5-1 with TRBJ2-7, with 7 nucleotides matching TRBD1. This sequence was found in a middle-aged woman in good health and CMV-seropositive. Sequenced material: PBMCs. Here the CDR3 reads CASSFSRLTSGTVSSYEQYF. The CDR3 DNA sequence: TGCGCCAGCAGCTTTTCCCGGCTAACATCCGGGACAGTGAGCTCCTACGAGCAGTACTTC.